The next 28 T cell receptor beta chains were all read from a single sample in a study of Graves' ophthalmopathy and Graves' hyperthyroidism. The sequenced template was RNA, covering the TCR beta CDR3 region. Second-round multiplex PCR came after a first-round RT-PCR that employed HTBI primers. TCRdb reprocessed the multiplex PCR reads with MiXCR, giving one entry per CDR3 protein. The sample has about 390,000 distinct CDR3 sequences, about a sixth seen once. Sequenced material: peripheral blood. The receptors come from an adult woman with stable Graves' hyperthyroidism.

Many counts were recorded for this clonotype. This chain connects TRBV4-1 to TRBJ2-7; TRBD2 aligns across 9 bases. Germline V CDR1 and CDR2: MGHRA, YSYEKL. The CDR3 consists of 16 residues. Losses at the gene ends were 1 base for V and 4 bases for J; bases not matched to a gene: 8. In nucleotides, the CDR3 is TGCGCCAGCAGCCAAGTAAGAGCGGGAGGTATTTACGAGCAGTACTTC. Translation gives CASSQVRAGGIYEQYF.

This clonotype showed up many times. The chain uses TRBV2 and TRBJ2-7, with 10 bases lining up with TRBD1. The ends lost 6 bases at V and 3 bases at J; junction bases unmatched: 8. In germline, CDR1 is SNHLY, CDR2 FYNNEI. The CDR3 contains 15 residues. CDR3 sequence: CASRLGQGVHYEQYF. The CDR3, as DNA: TGTGCCAGCAGACTTGGACAGGGGGTTCACTACGAGCAGTACTTC.

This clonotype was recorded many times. The CDR3 sequence is CASSLLLASSEQYF. The CDR3 DNA sequence: TGCGCCAGCAGCCTCCTTTTGGCTAGCAGTGAGCAGTACTTC. J is TRBJ2-7 and V is TRBV4-3; D may be TRBD2 (5 bases). This CDR3 comprises 14 residues. Germline lookup yields CDR1 LGHNA and CDR2 YSLEER. V gave up 4 bases and J gave up 7 bases, with 17 bases separating them.

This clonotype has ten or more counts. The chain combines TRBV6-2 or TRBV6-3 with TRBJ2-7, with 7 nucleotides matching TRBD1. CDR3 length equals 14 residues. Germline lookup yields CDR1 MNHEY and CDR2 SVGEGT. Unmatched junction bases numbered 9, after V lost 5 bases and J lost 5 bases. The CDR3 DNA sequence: TGTGCCAGCAGTCTACAGGGGTCGTTACACGAGCAGTACTTC. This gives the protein CASSLQGSLHEQYF.

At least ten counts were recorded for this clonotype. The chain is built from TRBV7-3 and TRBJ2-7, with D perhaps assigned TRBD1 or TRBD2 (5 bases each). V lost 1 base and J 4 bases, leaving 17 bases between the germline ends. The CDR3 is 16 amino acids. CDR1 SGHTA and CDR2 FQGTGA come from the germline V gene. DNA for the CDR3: TGTGCCAGCAGCTTAATTACGGGGCCACTACATTACGAGCAGTACTTC. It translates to CASSLITGPLHYEQYF.

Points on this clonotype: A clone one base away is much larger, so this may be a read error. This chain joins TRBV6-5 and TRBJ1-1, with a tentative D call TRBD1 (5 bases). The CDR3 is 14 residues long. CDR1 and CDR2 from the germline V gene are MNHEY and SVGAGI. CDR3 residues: CASSWTSKDTEACF. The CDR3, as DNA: TGTGCCAGCAGTTGGACCTCGAAGGACACTGAAGCTTGCTTT.

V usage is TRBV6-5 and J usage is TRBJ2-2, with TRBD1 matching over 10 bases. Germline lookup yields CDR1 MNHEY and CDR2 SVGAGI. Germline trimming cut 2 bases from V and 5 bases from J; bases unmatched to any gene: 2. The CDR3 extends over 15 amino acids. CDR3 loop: CASSYRTGGTGELFF. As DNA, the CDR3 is TGTGCCAGCAGTTACAGGACAGGGGGGACCGGGGAGCTGTTTTTT.

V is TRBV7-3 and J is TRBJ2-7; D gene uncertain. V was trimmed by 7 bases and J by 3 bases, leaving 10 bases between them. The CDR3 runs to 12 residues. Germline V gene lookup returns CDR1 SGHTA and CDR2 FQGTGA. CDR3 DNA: TGTGCCAGCACCCCTACAGTCTACGAGCAGTACTTC. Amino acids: CASTPTVYEQYF.

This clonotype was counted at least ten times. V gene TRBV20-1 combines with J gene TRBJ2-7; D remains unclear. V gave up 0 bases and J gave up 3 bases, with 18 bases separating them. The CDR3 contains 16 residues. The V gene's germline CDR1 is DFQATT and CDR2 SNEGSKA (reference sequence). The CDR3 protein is CSARDRVGSANYEQYF. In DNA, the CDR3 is TGCAGTGCTAGAGATCGGGTGGGATCAGCAAACTACGAGCAGTACTTC.

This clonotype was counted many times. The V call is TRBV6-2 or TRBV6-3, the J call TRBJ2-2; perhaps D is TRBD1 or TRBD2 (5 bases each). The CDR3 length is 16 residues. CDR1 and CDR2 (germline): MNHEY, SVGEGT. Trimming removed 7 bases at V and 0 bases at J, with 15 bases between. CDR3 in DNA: TGTGCCAGCAAGTCCGGGGCTCTCGCGAACACCGGGGAGCTGTTTTTT. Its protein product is CASKSGALANTGELFF.

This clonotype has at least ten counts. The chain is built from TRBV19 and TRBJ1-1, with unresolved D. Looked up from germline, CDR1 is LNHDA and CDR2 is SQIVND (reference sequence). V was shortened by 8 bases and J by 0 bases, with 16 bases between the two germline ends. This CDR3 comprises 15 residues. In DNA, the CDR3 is TGTGCCAGTGGCCCGCCCGGGCGGATGAACACTGAAGCTTTCTTT. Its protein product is CASGPPGRMNTEAFF. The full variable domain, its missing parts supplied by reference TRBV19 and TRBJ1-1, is DGGITQSPKYLFRKEGQNVTLSCEQNLNHDAMYWYRQDPGQGLRLIYYSQIVNDFQKGDIAEGYSVSREKKESFPLTVTSAQKNPTAFYLCASGPPGRMNTEAFFGQGTRLTVV.

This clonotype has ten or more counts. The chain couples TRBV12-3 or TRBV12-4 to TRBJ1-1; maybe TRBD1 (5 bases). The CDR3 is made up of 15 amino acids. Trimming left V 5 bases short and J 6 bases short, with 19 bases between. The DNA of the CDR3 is TGTGCCAGCAGTCCGGGGGAGGGTCGAAGTGCTGAAGCTTTCTTT. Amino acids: CASSPGEGRSAEAFF.

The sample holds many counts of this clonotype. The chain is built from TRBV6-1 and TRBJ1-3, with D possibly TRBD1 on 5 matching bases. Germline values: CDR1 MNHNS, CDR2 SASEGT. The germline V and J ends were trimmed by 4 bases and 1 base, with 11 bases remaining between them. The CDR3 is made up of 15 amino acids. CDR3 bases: TGTGCCAGCAGTGCCCTCGGGACTTCTGGAAACACCATATATTTT. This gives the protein CASSALGTSGNTIYF.

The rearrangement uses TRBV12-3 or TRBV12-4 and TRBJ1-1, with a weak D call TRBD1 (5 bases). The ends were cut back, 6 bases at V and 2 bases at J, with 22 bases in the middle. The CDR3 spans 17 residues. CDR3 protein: CASSSGYRLEGNTEAFF. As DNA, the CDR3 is TGTGCCAGCAGCTCTGGGTACAGGTTAGAGGGCAACACTGAAGCTTTCTTT.

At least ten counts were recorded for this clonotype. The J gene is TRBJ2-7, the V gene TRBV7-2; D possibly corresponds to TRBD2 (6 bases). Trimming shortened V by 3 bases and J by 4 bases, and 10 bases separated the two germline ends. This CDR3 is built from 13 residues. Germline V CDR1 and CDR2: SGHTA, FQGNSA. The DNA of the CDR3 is TGTGCCAGCAGCTTTAGCGGAGTTTACGAGCAGTACTTC. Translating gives CASSFSGVYEQYF.

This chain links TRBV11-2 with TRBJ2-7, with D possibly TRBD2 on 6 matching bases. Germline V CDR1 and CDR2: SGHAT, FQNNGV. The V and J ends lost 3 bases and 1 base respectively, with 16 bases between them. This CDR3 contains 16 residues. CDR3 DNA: TGTGCCAGCAGCTTCAGTGTGCGGGAAGTGTCCTACGAGCAGTACTTC. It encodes CASSFSVREVSYEQYF.

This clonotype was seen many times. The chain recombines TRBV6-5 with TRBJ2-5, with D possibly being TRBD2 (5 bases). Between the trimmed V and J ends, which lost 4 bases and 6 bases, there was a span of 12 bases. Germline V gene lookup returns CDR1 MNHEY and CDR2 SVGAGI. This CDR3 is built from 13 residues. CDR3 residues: CASSSHSAKTQYF. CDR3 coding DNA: TGTGCCAGCAGTTCACATAGCGCGAAGACCCAGTACTTC.

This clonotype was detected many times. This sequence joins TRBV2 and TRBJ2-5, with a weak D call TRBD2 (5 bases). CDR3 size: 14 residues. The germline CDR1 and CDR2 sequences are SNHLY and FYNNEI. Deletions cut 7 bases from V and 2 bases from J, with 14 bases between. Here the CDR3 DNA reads TGTGCCAGCACATATGCCCGGGGACAAGAGACCCAGTACTTC. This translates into CASTYARGQETQYF.

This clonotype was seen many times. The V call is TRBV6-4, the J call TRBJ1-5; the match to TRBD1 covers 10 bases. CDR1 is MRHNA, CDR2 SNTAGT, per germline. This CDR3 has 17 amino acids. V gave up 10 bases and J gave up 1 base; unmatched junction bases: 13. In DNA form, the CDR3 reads TGTGCCACCAACCGACCCGGGACAGGGGTGAGCAATCAGCCCCAGCATTTT. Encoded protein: CATNRPGTGVSNQPQHF.

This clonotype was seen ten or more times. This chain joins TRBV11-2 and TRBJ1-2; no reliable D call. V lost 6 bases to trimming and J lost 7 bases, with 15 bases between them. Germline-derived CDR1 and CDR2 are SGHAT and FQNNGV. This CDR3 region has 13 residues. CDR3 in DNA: TGTGCCAGCAGGAAGATCGGGGTGTTTGGCTACACCTTC. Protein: CASRKIGVFGYTF.

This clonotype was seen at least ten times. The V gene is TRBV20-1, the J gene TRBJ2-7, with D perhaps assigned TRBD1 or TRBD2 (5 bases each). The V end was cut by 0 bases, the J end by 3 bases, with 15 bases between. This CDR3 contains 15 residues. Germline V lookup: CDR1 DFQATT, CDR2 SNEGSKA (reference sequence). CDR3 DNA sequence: TGCAGTGCTAGAGATCCGGGGCGGTCTGACTACGAGCAGTACTTC. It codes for CSARDPGRSDYEQYF.

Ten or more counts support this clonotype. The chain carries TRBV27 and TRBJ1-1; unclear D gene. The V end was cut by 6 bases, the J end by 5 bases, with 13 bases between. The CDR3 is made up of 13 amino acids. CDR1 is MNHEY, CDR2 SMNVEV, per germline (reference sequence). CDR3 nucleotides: TGTGCCAGCAGCGATCGAGTAAAAACTGAAGCTTTCTTT. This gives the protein CASSDRVKTEAFF.

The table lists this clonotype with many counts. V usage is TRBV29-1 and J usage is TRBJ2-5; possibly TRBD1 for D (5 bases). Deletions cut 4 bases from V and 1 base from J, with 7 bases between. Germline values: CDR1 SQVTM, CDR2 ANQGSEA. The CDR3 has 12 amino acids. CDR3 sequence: CSVATVQETQYF. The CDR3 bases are TGCAGCGTTGCGACAGTCCAAGAGACCCAGTACTTC.

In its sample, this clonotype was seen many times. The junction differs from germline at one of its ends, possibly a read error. CDR3 DNA sequence: TGTGCCAGCGGTGACGGATATCAGCCCCAGCATTTT. The encoded protein is CASGDGYQPQHF. The V gene is TRBV6-1, the J gene TRBJ1-5; D gene unclear. Germline V gives CDR1 MNHNS, CDR2 SASEGT. The CDR3 contains 12 residues.

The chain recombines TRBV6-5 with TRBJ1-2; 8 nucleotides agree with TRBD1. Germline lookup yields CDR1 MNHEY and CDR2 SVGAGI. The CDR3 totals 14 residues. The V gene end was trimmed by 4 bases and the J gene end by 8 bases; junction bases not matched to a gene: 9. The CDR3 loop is CASSSSDRANGYTF. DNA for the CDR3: TGTGCCAGCAGTTCCTCGGACAGGGCGAACGGCTACACCTTC.

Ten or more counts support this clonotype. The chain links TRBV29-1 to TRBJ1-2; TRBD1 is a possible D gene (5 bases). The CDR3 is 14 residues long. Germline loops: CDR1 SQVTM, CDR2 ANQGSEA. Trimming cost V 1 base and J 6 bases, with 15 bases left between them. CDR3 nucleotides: TGCAGCGTTGAAGTGAAGGGGAGTAAGCATGGCTACACCTTC. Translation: CSVEVKGSKHGYTF.

The CDR3 is CASNYYLVIFHEQYF. CDR3 in DNA: TGTGCCAGCAACTATTACCTAGTTATATTTCACGAGCAGTACTTC. The V and J genes are TRBV5-6 and TRBJ2-7; no reliable D call. Germline CDR1 and CDR2: SGHDT and YYEEEE. V was shortened by 6 bases and J by 5 bases, with 21 bases between the two germline ends. The CDR3 contains 15 residues.

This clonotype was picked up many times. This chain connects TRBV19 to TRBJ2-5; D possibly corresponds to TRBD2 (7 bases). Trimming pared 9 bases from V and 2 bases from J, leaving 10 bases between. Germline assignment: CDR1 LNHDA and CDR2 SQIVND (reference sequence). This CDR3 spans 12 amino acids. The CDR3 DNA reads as TGTGCCAGCGGGGGGCTGCAAGAGACCCAGTACTTC. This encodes CASGGLQETQYF. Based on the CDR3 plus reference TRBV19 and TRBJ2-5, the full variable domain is DGGITQSPKYLFRKEGQNVTLSCEQNLNHDAMYWYRQDPGQGLRLIYYSQIVNDFQKGDIAEGYSVSREKKESFPLTVTSAQKNPTAFYLCASGGLQETQYFGPGTRLLVL.